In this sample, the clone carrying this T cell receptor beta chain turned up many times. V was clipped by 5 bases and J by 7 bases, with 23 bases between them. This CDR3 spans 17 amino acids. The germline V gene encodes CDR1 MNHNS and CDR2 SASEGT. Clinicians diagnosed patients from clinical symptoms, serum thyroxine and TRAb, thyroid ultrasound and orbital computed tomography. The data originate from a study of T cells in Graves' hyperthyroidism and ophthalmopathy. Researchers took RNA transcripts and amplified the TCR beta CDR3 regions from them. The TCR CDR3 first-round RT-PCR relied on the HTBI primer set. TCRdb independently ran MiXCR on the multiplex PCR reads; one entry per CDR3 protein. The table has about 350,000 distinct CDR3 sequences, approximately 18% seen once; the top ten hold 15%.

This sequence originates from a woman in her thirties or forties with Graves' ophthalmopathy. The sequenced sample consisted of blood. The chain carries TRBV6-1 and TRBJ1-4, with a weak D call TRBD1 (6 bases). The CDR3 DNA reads TGTGCCAGCAGTAAGAGTACAGGGTTGATCGGAAGTGAAAAACTGTTTTTT. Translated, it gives CASSKSTGLIGSEKLFF.